The rows below give T cell receptor beta chains drawn from one sample of a study of T cell changes during pregnancy in multiple sclerosis. Clones were read by immunoSEQ multiplex PCR, and TCRdb kept only the in-frame ones, dropping some. The sample lists over 50,000 clones, over 80% occurring once. Specimen: CD4+ T cells from peripheral blood mononuclear cells, collected in the third trimester of pregnancy. The receptors here all came from a female donor with multiple sclerosis, enrolled in a pregnancy study. The CDR3 runs from the conserved cysteine through the conserved F or W. The order of the fields is V gene, J gene, clone size, D gene, CDR3 DNA, CDR3 protein. The D gene is left open where the match is weak. For some rows the clone size is stated as once, few or many, or as a class when expanded; others skip it.

V gene: TRBV2; J gene: TRBJ1-1; clone size: -; D gene: -; CDR3 DNA: TGTGCCAGCAGCCCCTCTACGAACACTGAAGCTTTCTTT; CDR3 protein: CASSPSTNTEAFF
V gene: TRBV2; J gene: TRBJ1-4; clone size: -; D gene: TRBD1; CDR3 DNA: TGTGCCAGCAGTGCGGACAGGGGGCAAGAAAAACTGTTTTTT; CDR3 protein: CASSADRGQEKLFF
V gene: TRBV28; J gene: TRBJ2-1; clone size: -; D gene: TRBD2; CDR3 DNA: TGTGCCAGCAGTAGGGGACTAGCGGGTGCCAATGAGCAGTTCTTC; CDR3 protein: CASSRGLAGANEQFF
V gene: TRBV21-1; J gene: TRBJ1-2; clone size: -; D gene: -; CDR3 DNA: TGTGCCAGCAGCAAAAGGGACAGGGAGCTTGGCTACACCTTC; CDR3 protein: CASSKRDRELGYTF
V gene: TRBV18; J gene: TRBJ2-7; clone size: -; D gene: TRBD2; CDR3 DNA: TGTGCCAGCTCACCACGTAGCGGGAGGGCCGGAACCTACGAGCAGTACTTC; CDR3 protein: CASSPRSGRAGTYEQYF
V gene: TRBV27; J gene: TRBJ2-5; clone size: -; D gene: -; CDR3 DNA: TGTGCCAGCAGTCGCCCGGGAGAGACCCAGTACTTC; CDR3 protein: CASSRPGETQYF
V gene: TRBV5-1; J gene: TRBJ2-1; clone size: -; D gene: TRBD1; CDR3 DNA: TGCGCCAGCAGCGATGGGACAGGGCCGTACAATGAGCAGTTCTTC; CDR3 protein: CASSDGTGPYNEQFF
V gene: TRBV7-2; J gene: TRBJ1-2; clone size: once; D gene: -; CDR3 DNA: TGTGCCAGCAGCTTGGGCCAGGGCGGAAACTATGGCTACACCTTC; CDR3 protein: CASSLGQGGNYGYTF
V gene: TRBV2; J gene: TRBJ2-7; clone size: -; D gene: -; CDR3 DNA: TGTGCCAGCGTGAAGGACATAGCCTACGAGCAGTACTTC; CDR3 protein: CASVKDIAYEQYF
V gene: TRBV4-2; J gene: TRBJ1-5; clone size: -; D gene: -; CDR3 DNA: TGTGCCAGCAGCCAAGATGTGGCAGGGCGGCCTCAGCCCCAGCATTTT; CDR3 protein: CASSQDVAGRPQPQHF
V gene: TRBV2; J gene: TRBJ2-1; clone size: -; D gene: TRBD2; CDR3 DNA: TGTGCCACTGAGAGAAGCGGGAGAAATGAGCAGTTCTTC; CDR3 protein: CATERSGRNEQFF
V gene: TRBV7-2; J gene: TRBJ1-1; clone size: -; D gene: -; CDR3 DNA: TGTGCCAGCAGCTCCCAGAACGGGGGGTATGGTGAAGCTTTCTTT; CDR3 protein: CASSSQNGGYGEAFF
V gene: TRBV30; J gene: TRBJ1-1; clone size: -; D gene: TRBD1; CDR3 DNA: TGTGCCTGGAGTGTACAGGGGGGGGGAAACTCTGAAGCTTTCTTT; CDR3 protein: CAWSVQGGGNSEAFF
V gene: TRBV28; J gene: TRBJ1-1; clone size: -; D gene: TRBD1; CDR3 DNA: TGTGCCAGCAGAGAAACAGGGGCGAACACTGAAGCTTTCTTT; CDR3 protein: CASRETGANTEAFF